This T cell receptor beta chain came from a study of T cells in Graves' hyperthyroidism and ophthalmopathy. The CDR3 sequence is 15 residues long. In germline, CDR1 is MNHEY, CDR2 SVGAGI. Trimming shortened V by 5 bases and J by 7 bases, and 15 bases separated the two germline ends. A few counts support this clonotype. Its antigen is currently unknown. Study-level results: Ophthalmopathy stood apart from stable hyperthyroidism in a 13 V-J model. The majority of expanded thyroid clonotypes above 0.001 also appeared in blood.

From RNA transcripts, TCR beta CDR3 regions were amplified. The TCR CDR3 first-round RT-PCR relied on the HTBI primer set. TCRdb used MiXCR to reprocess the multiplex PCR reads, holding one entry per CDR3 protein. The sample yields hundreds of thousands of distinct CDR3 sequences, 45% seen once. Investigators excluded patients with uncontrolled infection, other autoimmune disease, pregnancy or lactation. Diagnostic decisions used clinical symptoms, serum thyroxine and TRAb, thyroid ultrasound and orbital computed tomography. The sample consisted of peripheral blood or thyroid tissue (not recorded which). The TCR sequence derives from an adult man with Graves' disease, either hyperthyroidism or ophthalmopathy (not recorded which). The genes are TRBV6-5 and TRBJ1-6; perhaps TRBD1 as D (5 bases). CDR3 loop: CASSEDTVANSPLHF. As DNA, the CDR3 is TGTGCCAGCAGTGAGGACACGGTCGCGAATTCACCCCTCCACTTT.